Listed below are T cell receptor beta chains from one sample, sequenced in a study of blood T cell repertoires in COVID-19. The table came from immunoSEQ multiplex PCR; TCRdb's copy has only in-frame clones and leaves some out. The sample has approximately 290,000 clones, nearly 90% seen once. The material sequenced was PBMCs or T cells enriched from blood (not recorded which). The receptors come from a woman in her late teens or twenties with acute COVID-19. The CDR3 runs from the conserved cysteine through the conserved F or W. The order of the fields is D gene, V gene, CDR3 length, J gene, clone size, CDR3 DNA, CDR3 protein. A D gene is named only where the DNA matches it firmly. Size is stated for part of the rows, as once, few or many counts, or as a class when the clone is expanded.

>NA|TRBV7-9|15|TRBJ2-5|NA
TGTGCCAGCAGCTTAGACGTCCTAGACCAAGAGACCCAGTACTTC
CASSLDVLDQETQYF
>TRBD2|TRBV27|19|TRBJ2-7|NA
TGTGCCAGCAGTTTATTATCCGGGGGCAGTAGCGGGAGGCCATACGAGCAGTACTTC
CASSLLSGGSSGRPYEQYF
>NA|TRBV7-6|15|TRBJ2-7|NA
TGTGCCAGCAGTCTACTGGGAGGGGGGCTGTACGAGCAGTACTTC
CASSLLGGGLYEQYF
>NA|TRBV27|15|TRBJ2-2|NA
TGTGCCAGCAGTTCCTACAGGGAGGGTACCGGGGAGCTGTTTTTT
CASSSYREGTGELFF
>NA|TRBV3-1/TRBV3-2|14|TRBJ1-5|once
TGTGCCAGCAGCCAAGATTTGGGGAGGAGGCCCCAGCATTTT
CASSQDLGRRPQHF
>TRBD1|TRBV11-3|16|TRBJ1-1|NA
TGTGCCAGCAGCTCCAGACAGGGACCGATCGAACCTGAAGCTTTCTTT
CASSSRQGPIEPEAFF
>NA|TRBV10-3|11|TRBJ2-5|once
TGTGCCATCAGCTACCAAGAGACCCAGTACTTC
CAISYQETQYF
>NA|TRBV27|13|TRBJ1-2|few
TGTGCCAGCAGTTTCTTCGGGGGTGAGGGCTACACCTTC
CASSFFGGEGYTF
>TRBD1|TRBV2|14|TRBJ2-2|NA
TGTGCCAGCCGGCAGGGGGTTGACACCGGGGAGCTGTTTTTT
CASRQGVDTGELFF
>NA|TRBV11-2|15|TRBJ1-4|once
TGTGCCAGCAGCTTATCACCTTCGCGACAGGAAAAACTGTTTTTT
CASSLSPSRQEKLFF